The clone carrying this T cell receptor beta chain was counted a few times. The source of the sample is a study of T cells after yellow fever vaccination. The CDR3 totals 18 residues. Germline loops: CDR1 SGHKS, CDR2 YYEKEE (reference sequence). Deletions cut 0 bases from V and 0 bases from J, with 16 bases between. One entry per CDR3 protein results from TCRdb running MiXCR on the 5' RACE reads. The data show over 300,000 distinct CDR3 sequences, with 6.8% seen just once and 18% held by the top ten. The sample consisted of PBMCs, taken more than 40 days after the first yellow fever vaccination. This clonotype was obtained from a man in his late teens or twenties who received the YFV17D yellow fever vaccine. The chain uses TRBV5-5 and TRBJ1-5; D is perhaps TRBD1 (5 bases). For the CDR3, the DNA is TGTGCCAGCAGCTTGGAATTTTCGGGGACCCATAGCAATCAGCCCCAGCATTTT. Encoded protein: CASSLEFSGTHSNQPQHF.